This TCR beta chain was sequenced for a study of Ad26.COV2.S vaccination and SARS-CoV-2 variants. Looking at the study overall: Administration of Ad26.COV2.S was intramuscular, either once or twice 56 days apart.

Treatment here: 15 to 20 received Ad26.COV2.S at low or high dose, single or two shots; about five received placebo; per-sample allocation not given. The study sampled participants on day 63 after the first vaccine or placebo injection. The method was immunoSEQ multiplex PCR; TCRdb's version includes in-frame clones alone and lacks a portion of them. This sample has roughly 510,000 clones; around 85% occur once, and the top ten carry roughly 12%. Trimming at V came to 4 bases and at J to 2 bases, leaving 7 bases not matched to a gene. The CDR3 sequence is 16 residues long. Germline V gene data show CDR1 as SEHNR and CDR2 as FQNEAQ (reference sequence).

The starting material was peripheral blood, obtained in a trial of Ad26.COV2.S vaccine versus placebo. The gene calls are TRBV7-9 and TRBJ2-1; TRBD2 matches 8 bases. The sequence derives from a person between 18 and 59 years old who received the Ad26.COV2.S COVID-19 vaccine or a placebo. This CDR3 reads CASSSLRGGTYNEQFF. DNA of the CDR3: TGTGCCAGCAGCTCCCTTCGGGGGGGTACCTACAATGAGCAGTTCTTC.